Listed here is a single T cell receptor beta chain. Antigen specificity is unknown. The data originate from a study of cytomegalovirus exposure and HLA in healthy donors. About the study: Among the approximately 400 genotyped donors, just over 80% were placed in the Caucasian-associated ancestry cluster.

Study outcomes and limitations: Specific recognition of CMV antigens was confirmed in vitro for a few chains (all CMV-associated).

PCR involved 60 Vbeta and 13 Jbeta primers. Profiling relied on immunoSEQ multiplex PCR, and the TCRdb table lists in-frame clones only, not all of them. The sample has 150,000 to 200,000 clones, around four fifths seen once; the top ten hold over 2.5%. Source material: PBMCs. The receptor was derived from a female donor in good health and CMV-seronegative.

CDR3 region: CASSVVAGGYEQYF. CDR3 DNA: TGTGCCAGCAGCGTAGTAGCGGGAGGGTACGAGCAGTACTTC. The chain combines TRBV9 with TRBJ2-7; 11 nucleotides match TRBD2. Germline CDR1 reads SGDLS; CDR2 reads YYNGEE. The CDR3 contains 14 residues. Trimming at V came to 0 bases and at J to 4 bases, leaving 0 bases not matched to a gene.